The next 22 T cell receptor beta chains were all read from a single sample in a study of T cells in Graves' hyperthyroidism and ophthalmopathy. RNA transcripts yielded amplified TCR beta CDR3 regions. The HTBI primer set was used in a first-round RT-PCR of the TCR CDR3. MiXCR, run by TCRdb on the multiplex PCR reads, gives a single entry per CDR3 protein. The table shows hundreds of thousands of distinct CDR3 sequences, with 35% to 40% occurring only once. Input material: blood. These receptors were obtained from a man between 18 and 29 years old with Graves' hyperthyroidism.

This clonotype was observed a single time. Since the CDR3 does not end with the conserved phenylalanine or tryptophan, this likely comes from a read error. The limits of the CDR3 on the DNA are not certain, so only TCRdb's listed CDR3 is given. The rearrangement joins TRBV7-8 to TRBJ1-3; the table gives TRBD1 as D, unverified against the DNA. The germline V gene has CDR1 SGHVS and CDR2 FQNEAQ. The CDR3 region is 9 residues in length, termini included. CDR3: CASSWTGSG.

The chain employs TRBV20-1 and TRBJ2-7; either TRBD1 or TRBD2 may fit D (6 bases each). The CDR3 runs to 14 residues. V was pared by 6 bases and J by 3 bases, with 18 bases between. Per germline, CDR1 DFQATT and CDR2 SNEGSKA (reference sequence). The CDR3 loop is CSATAGGRGYEQYF. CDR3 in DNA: TGCAGTGCAACCGCCGGGGGCCGGGGCTACGAGCAGTACTTC.

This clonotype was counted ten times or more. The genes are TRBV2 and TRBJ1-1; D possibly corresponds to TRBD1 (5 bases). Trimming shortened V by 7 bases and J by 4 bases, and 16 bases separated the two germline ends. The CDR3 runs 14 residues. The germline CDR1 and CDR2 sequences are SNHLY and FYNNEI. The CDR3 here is CASNLGGRGTEAFF. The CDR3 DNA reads TGTGCCAGCAATTTGGGGGGTCGGGGCACTGAAGCTTTCTTT. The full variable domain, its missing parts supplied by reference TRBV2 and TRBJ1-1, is EPEVTQTPSHQVTQMGQEVILRCVPISNHLYFYWYRQILGQKVEFLVSFYNNEISEKSEIFDDQFSVERPDGSNFTLKIRSTKLEDSAMYFCASNLGGRGTEAFFGQGTRLTVV.

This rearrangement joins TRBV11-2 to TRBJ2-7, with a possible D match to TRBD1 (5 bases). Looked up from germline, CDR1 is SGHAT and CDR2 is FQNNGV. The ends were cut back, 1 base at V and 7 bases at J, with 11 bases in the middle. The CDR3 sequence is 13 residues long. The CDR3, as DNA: TGTGCCAGCAGCTTAGCGGACCACAGGGAGCAGTACTTC. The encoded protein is CASSLADHREQYF.

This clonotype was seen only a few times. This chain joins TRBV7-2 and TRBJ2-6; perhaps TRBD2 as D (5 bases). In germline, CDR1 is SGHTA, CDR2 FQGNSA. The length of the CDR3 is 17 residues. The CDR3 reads CATSAGRGPSGANVLTF. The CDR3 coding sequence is TGTGCTACCTCGGCGGGCAGAGGCCCCTCTGGGGCCAACGTCCTGACTTTC.

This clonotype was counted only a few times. The CDR3 reads CASSFRGQAQETQYF. DNA for the CDR3: TGTGCCAGCAGTTTTAGAGGGCAGGCCCAAGAGACCCAGTACTTC. The chain recombines TRBV12-3 or TRBV12-4 with TRBJ2-5; tentatively, D is TRBD2 (5 bases). The CDR3 is 15 amino acids. V was pared by 3 bases and J by 1 base, with 12 bases between.

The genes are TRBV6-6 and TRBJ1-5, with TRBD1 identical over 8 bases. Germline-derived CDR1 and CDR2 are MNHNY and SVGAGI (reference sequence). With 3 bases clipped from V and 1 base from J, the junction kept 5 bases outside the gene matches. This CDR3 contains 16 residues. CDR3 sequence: CASSYSGGSSNQPQHF. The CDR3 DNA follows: TGTGCCAGCAGTTATTCAGGGGGCTCGAGCAATCAGCCCCAGCATTTT.

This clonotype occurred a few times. The CDR3 protein is CASSPRSISYEQYF. The CDR3 DNA sequence: TGTGCCAGCAGCCCCAGGAGCATTTCCTACGAGCAGTACTTC. The rearrangement links TRBV11-2 to TRBJ2-7; no definite D call. The CDR3 is 14 amino acids. The ends were cut back, 5 bases at V and 1 base at J, with 12 bases in the middle. Germline CDR1 SGHAT, CDR2 FQNNGV.

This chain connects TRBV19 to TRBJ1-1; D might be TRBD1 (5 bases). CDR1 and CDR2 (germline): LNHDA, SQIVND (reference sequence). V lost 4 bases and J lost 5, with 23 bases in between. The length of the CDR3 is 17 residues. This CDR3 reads CASSTTGSPGWRTEAFF. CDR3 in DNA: TGTGCCAGTAGTACCACAGGTTCACCCGGCTGGAGAACTGAAGCTTTCTTT.

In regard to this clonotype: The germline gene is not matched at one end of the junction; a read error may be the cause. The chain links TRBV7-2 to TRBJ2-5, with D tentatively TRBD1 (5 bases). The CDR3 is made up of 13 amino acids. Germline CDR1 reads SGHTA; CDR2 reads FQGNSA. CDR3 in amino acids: CASSQWGLETQYF. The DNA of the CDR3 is TGCGCCAGCAGCCAATGGGGCCTGGAGACCCAGTACTTC.

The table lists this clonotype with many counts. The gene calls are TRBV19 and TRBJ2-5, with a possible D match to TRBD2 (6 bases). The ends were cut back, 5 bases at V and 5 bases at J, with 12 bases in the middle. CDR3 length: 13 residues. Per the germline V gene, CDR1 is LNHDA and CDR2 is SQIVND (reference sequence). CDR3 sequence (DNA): TGTGCCAGTAGTCGCGGAGGGACGGAGACCCAGTACTTC. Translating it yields CASSRGGTETQYF.

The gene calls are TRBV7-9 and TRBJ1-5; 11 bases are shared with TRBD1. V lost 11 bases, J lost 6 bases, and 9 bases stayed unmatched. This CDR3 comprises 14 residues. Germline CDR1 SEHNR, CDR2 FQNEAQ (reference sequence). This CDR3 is CAWSRGTGGQPQHF. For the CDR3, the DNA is TGTGCCTGGAGTAGGGGGACAGGGGGTCAGCCCCAGCATTTT. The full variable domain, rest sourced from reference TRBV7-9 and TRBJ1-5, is DTGVSQNPRHKITKRGQNVTFRCDPISEHNRLYWYRQTLGQGPEFLTYFQNEAQLEKSRLLSDRFSAERPKGSFSTLEIQRTEQGDSAMYLCAWSRGTGGQPQHFGDGTRLSIL.

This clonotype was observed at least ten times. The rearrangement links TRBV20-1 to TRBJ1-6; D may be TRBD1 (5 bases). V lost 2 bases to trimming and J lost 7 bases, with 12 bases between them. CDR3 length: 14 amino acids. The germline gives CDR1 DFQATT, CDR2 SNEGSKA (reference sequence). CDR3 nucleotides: TGCAGTGCTAGACCCGGGACTGGAAATTCACCCCTCCACTTT. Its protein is CSARPGTGNSPLHF.

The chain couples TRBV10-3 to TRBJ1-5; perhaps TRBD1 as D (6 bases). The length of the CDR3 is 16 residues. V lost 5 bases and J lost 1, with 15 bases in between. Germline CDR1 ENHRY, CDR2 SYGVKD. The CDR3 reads CAISTRGVGSNQPQHF. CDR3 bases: TGTGCCATCAGTACGAGGGGGGTCGGAAGCAATCAGCCCCAGCATTTT.

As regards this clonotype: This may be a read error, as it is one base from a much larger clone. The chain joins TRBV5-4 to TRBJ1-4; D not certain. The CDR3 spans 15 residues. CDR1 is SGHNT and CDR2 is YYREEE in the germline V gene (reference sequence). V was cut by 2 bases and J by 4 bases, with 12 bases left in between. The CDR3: CASSFGRRVNEKLFF. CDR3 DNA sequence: TGTGCCAGCAGCTTCGGTAGACGGGTTAATGAAAAACTGTTTTTT. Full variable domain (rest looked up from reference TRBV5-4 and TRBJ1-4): ETGVTQSPTHLIKTRGQQVTLRCSSQSGHNTVSWYQQALGQGPQFIFQYYREEENGRGNFPPRFSGLQFPNYSSELNVNALELDDSALYLCASSFGRRVNEKLFFGSGTQLSVL.

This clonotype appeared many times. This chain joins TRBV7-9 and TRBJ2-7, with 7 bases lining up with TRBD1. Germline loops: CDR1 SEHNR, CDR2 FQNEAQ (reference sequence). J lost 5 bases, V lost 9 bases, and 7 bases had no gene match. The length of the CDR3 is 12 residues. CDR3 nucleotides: TGTGCCAGTAGTCTCGGGACAGACGAGCAGTACTTC. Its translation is CASSLGTDEQYF. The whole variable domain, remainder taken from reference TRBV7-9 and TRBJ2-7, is DTGVSQNPRHKITKRGQNVTFRCDPISEHNRLYWYRQTLGQGPEFLTYFQNEAQLEKSRLLSDRFSAERPKGSFSTLEIQRTEQGDSAMYLCASSLGTDEQYFGPGTRLTVT.

The CDR3 loop reads CASSLGSQYF. As DNA, the CDR3 is TGTGCCAGCAGCCTCGGGAGCCAGTACTTC. The chain couples TRBV2 to TRBJ2-5; TRBD2 might be the D (6 bases). CDR3 size: 10 residues. The V gene lost 6 bases and the J gene lost 10 bases, with 9 bases spanning the gap. Germline assignment: CDR1 SNHLY and CDR2 FYNNEI.

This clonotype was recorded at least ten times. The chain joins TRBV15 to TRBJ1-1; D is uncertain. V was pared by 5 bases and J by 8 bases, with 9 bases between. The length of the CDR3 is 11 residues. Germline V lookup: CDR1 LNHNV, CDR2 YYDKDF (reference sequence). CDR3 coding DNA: TGTGCCACCAGCGGAAGACGGGAAGCTTTCTTT. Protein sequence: CATSGRREAFF.

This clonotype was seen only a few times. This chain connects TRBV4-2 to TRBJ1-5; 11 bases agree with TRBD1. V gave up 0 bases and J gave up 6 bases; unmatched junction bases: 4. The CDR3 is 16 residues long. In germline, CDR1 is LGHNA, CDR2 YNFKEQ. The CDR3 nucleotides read TGTGCCAGCAGCCAAGAAGGGACAGGGGGGGGTCAGCCCCAGCATTTT. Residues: CASSQEGTGGGQPQHF.

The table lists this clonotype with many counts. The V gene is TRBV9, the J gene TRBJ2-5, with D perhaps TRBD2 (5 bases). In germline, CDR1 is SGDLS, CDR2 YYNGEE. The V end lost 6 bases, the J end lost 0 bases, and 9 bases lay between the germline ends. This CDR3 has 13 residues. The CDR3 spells CASNRGDQETQYF. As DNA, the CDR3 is TGTGCCAGCAACCGGGGAGACCAAGAGACCCAGTACTTC.

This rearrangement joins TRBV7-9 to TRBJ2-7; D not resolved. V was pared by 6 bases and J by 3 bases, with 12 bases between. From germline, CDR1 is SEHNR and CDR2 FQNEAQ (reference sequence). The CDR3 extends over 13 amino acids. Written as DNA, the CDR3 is TGTGCCAGCAGTACGCAGGTACTCTACGAGCAGTACTTC. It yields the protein CASSTQVLYEQYF.

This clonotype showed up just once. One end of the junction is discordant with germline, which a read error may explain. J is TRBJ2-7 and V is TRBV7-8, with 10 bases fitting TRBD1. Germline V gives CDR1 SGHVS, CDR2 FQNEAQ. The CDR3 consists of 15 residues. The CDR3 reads CASSSSRTGGYEQYF. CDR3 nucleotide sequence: TGCGCCAGCAGCTCCTCAAGGACAGGGGGTTACGAGCAGTACTTC.